The 25 T cell receptor beta chains below all came from one sample that was sequenced in a study of beta chain features in type 1 diabetes. Reverse transcription of all isolated RNA meant that expressed TCRB transcripts were sequenced. Sequencing was performed with immunoSEQ multiplex PCR; in TCRdb, only in-frame clones are kept and a portion is missing. The table includes around 500,000 clones, more than 9.5% detected once. Sequencing input: naive CD4+ T cells from blood. These receptors were obtained from a woman aged 18-35 years in good health.

The genes are TRBV27 and TRBJ1-3; D remains unclear. Germline V lookup: CDR1 MNHEY, CDR2 SMNVEV (reference sequence). Trimming took off 6 bases at V and 4 bases at J, with 4 bases between the two ends. The CDR3 length is 11 residues. DNA for the CDR3: TGTGCCAGCAGGATGGGAAACACCATATATTTT. This gives the protein CASRMGNTIYF.

The chain combines TRBV7-2 with TRBJ1-2; no reliable D call. The CDR3 extends over 15 amino acids. Germline CDR1 reads SGHTA; CDR2 reads FQGNSA. The germline V and J ends were trimmed by 2 bases and 4 bases, with 14 bases remaining between them. CDR3 nucleotide sequence: TGTGCCAGCAGCTTAATTGAGGGTGCCAGCTATGGCTACACCTTC. Its translation is CASSLIEGASYGYTF.

This clone appeared a few times. The chain is built from TRBV27 and TRBJ1-2; D is ambiguous. Germline-derived CDR1 and CDR2 are MNHEY and SMNVEV (reference sequence). Trimming removed 2 bases at V and 2 bases at J, with 6 bases between. This CDR3 has 13 amino acids. CDR3 bases: TGTGCCAGCAGTTTAAGAGTGAACTATGGCTACACCTTC. Its translation: CASSLRVNYGYTF.

This clone turned up a few times. V is TRBV7-9 and J is TRBJ2-1; D tentatively fits TRBD1 or TRBD2 (5 bases each). The V and J ends lost 3 bases and 5 bases respectively, with 11 bases between them. Germline V gene sequence: CDR1 SEHNR, CDR2 FQNEAQ (reference sequence). CDR3 length equals 14 residues. The CDR3 spells CASSLFQGHNEQFF. The CDR3, as DNA: TGTGCCAGCAGCTTGTTTCAGGGACACAATGAGCAGTTCTTC.

This clone was seen only a few times. The chain has TRBV18 and TRBJ2-2; D gene ambiguous. This CDR3 has 13 amino acids. Between the trimmed V and J ends, which lost 11 bases and 4 bases, there was a span of 14 bases. In germline, CDR1 is KGHSH, CDR2 LQKENI. The CDR3 sequence: CACRSSGTGELFF. CDR3 bases: TGTGCCTGCCGGTCATCAGGCACCGGGGAGCTGTTTTTT. Full variable domain (remainder filled in from reference TRBV18 and TRBJ2-2): NAGVMQNPRHLVRRRGQEARLRCSPMKGHSHVYWYRQLPEEGLKFMVYLQKENIIDESGMPKERFSAEFPKEGPSILRIQQVVRGDSAAYFCACRSSGTGELFFGEGSRLTVL.

This clone was counted a few times. The chain has TRBV7-2 and TRBJ2-1; D is ambiguous. Trimming removed 0 bases from V and 9 bases from J, with 12 bases in between. Germline CDR1 SGHTA, CDR2 FQGNSA. This CDR3 comprises 14 residues. CDR3 amino acids: CASSLASPLGEQFF. The CDR3 nucleotides read TGTGCCAGCAGCTTAGCGTCCCCTCTAGGTGAGCAGTTCTTC.

This clone showed up just a few times. The chain uses TRBV9 and TRBJ2-2; TRBD2 matches at 7 bases. Germline trimming cut 1 base from V and 0 bases from J; bases unmatched to any gene: 6. This CDR3 comprises 17 residues. Germline V gives CDR1 SGDLS, CDR2 YYNGEE. CDR3 region: CASSVRASGANTGELFF. CDR3 in DNA: TGTGCCAGCAGCGTACGGGCTAGCGGAGCGAACACCGGGGAGCTGTTTTTT. Full variable domain (rest looked up from reference TRBV9 and TRBJ2-2): DSGVTQTPKHLITATGQRVTLRCSPRSGDLSVYWYQQSLDQGLQFLIQYYNGEERAKGNILERFSAQQFPDLHSELNLSSLELGDSALYFCASSVRASGANTGELFFGEGSRLTVL.

The V and J genes are TRBV4-2 and TRBJ2-1; 11 bases map to TRBD2. The CDR3 is 19 amino acids. V gave up 2 bases and J gave up 8 bases; unmatched junction bases: 17. Germline V gene data show CDR1 as LGHNA and CDR2 as YNFKEQ. DNA for the CDR3: TGTGCCAGCAGCCAAAAATCGGCCCTCATAGCGGGAGGGGAGTATGAGCAGTTCTTC. It is translated as CASSQKSALIAGGEYEQFF.

V and J are TRBV7-2 and TRBJ2-3, with TRBD2 identical over 8 bases. V was clipped by 5 bases and J by 4 bases; unmatched bases: 5. In germline, CDR1 is SGHTA, CDR2 FQGNSA. The CDR3 contains 14 residues. The CDR3 sequence is CASSLSGAADTQYF. The DNA for the CDR3 is TGTGCCAGCAGCCTTAGCGGGGCGGCAGATACGCAGTATTTT.

The chain joins TRBV30 to TRBJ2-4, with TRBD1 identical over 10 bases. CDR1 is GTSNPN and CDR2 is SVGIG in the germline V gene (reference sequence). The length of the CDR3 is 18 residues. The V and J ends lost 4 bases and 0 bases, in that order; junction bases with no gene match: 12. Here the CDR3 reads CAWTLGQGIVLAKNIQYF. In DNA, the CDR3 is TGTGCCTGGACCTTGGGACAGGGGATAGTCCTAGCCAAAAACATTCAGTACTTC.

This clone was observed a few times. The rearrangement links TRBV28 to TRBJ2-7, with 7 bases that match TRBD2. The CDR3 is 13 residues long. The germline V gene encodes CDR1 MDHEN and CDR2 SYDVKM. V lost 8 bases, J lost 4 bases, and 8 bases stayed unmatched. The CDR3 DNA sequence: TGTGCCAGCCAGGGAGGGTTAAAGTACGAGCAGTACGTC. As protein: CASQGGLKYEQYV.

This clone was seen repeatedly, ten times or more. This chain uses TRBV29-1 with TRBJ2-5; D may be TRBD1 (6 bases). Trimming cost V 0 bases and J 4 bases, with 12 bases left between them. The germline V gene has CDR1 SQVTM and CDR2 ANQGSEA. The CDR3 length is 14 residues. CDR3 in amino acids: CSVEDPTGPETQYF. CDR3 nucleotides: TGCAGCGTTGAAGATCCCACAGGGCCAGAGACCCAGTACTTC.

Details on this clone: The same CDR3 can be traced to other DNA sequences in this sample. The chain couples TRBV7-2 to TRBJ2-3, with D possibly TRBD1 on 5 matching bases. The germline V and J ends were trimmed by 2 bases and 2 bases, with 8 bases remaining between them. The CDR3 is 14 residues long. CDR1 SGHTA and CDR2 FQGNSA come from the germline V gene. DNA of the CDR3: TGTGCCAGCAGCTTAAGGACAAACACAGATACGCAGTATTTT. Translated: CASSLRTNTDTQYF.

The sample holds a few counts of this clone. This rearrangement joins TRBV7-3 to TRBJ2-1; D is ambiguous. V was trimmed by 1 base and J by 10 bases, leaving 11 bases between them. Germline assignment: CDR1 SGHTA and CDR2 FQGTGA. This CDR3 has 13 residues. The CDR3 is CASSLIRSDEQFF. The DNA for the CDR3 is TGTGCCAGCAGCTTAATTAGGTCGGACGAGCAGTTCTTC.

This clone was counted a few times. The chain is built from TRBV11-3 and TRBJ2-1; TRBD2 aligns across 7 bases. This CDR3 is built from 15 residues. Per the germline V gene, CDR1 is SGHNT and CDR2 is YENEEA. Trimming removed 5 bases from V and 0 bases from J; junction bases left unmatched: 4. The CDR3 nucleotides read TGTGCCAGCAGCGCGGGGGAGAGCTCCTACAATGAGCAGTTCTTC. Translated, it gives CASSAGESSYNEQFF.

Here the CDR3 reads CASSVDPGNNEQFF. DNA for the CDR3: TGTGCCAGCAGCGTAGATCCAGGGAACAATGAGCAGTTCTTC. The chain recombines TRBV9 with TRBJ2-1; possible D gene TRBD1, 5 bases. The CDR3 loop spans 14 amino acids. Germline V gene lookup returns CDR1 SGDLS and CDR2 YYNGEE. Deletions cut 0 bases from V and 5 bases from J, with 9 bases between. Full variable domain (remainder filled in from reference TRBV9 and TRBJ2-1): DSGVTQTPKHLITATGQRVTLRCSPRSGDLSVYWYQQSLDQGLQFLIQYYNGEERAKGNILERFSAQQFPDLHSELNLSSLELGDSALYFCASSVDPGNNEQFFGPGTRLTVL.

This clone was counted a few times. This chain links TRBV29-1 with TRBJ2-1; perhaps TRBD1 as D (6 bases). The V end was cut by 6 bases, the J end by 7 bases, with 19 bases between. CDR1 is SQVTM and CDR2 is ANQGSEA in the germline V gene. The CDR3 spans 14 residues. Here the CDR3 DNA reads TGCAGCGTCTCTCTCATACAGGGTAGAAATGAGCAGTTCTTC. Translated: CSVSLIQGRNEQFF.

In this sample, this clone turned up a few times. The chain recombines TRBV7-9 with TRBJ1-2; D is unresolved. The CDR3 extends over 12 amino acids. Trimming pared 5 bases from V and 3 bases from J, leaving 7 bases between. Germline CDR1 and CDR2: SEHNR and FQNEAQ (reference sequence). CDR3 bases: TGTGCCAGCAGCGCCCGGGACTATGGCTACACCTTC. Protein: CASSARDYGYTF.

This clone was picked up a small number of times. The same CDR3 can be traced to other DNA sequences in this sample. The V gene is TRBV29-1, the J gene TRBJ2-3; maybe TRBD2 (6 bases). The V and J ends lost 3 bases and 0 bases respectively, with 7 bases between them. Germline V gene data show CDR1 as SQVTM and CDR2 as ANQGSEA. The CDR3 sequence is 13 residues long. CDR3 sequence: CSVEGGSTDTQYF. CDR3 nucleotide sequence: TGCAGCGTTGAGGGGGGTAGCACAGATACGCAGTATTTT.

This clone showed up just a few times. This chain connects TRBV7-2 to TRBJ2-7, with D tentatively TRBD1 or TRBD2 (5 bases each). The CDR3 length is 16 residues. V was clipped by 1 base and J by 0 bases, with 13 bases between them. Germline assignment: CDR1 SGHTA and CDR2 FQGNSA. CDR3 sequence (DNA): TGTGCCAGCAGCTTAGGGGGGACCTACAGCTCCTACGAGCAGTACGTC. It specifies CASSLGGTYSSYEQYV.

V gene TRBV4-1 combines with J gene TRBJ1-6; D remains ambiguous. CDR1 and CDR2 from the germline V gene are MGHRA and YSYEKL. CDR3 length: 16 amino acids. V dropped 0 bases and J dropped 2 bases, with 8 bases sitting between them. This CDR3 is CASSQDLGTYNSPLHF. The CDR3, as DNA: TGCGCCAGCAGCCAAGATCTGGGGACCTATAATTCACCCCTCCACTTT.

The rearrangement joins TRBV6-5 to TRBJ2-7, with 8 bases matching TRBD1. The CDR3 is made up of 13 amino acids. CDR1 is MNHEY and CDR2 is SVGAGI in the germline V gene. V lost 0 bases, J lost 10 bases, and 5 bases stayed unmatched. The CDR3 protein is CASSYSRTGPQYV. The CDR3 DNA follows: TGTGCCAGCAGTTACTCGCGGACAGGGCCACAGTACGTC.

This clone was recorded a few times. The chain joins TRBV25-1 to TRBJ2-4, with TRBD2 matching over 7 bases. V shed 4 bases and J 0 bases; nucleotides not matched to a gene: 12. In germline, CDR1 is MGHDK, CDR2 SYGVNS. The CDR3 is made up of 18 amino acids. The CDR3 loop is CASSVGEGEGLAKNIQYF. Written as DNA, the CDR3 is TGTGCCAGCAGTGTGGGGGAGGGTGAGGGTTTAGCCAAAAACATTCAGTACTTC.

This clone was found a few times. The chain uses TRBV2 and TRBJ1-2; perhaps TRBD1 as D (6 bases). CDR3 size: 15 residues. The germline V and J ends were trimmed by 1 base and 4 bases, with 13 bases remaining between them. Germline V lookup: CDR1 SNHLY, CDR2 FYNNEI. The CDR3 DNA sequence: TGTGCCAGCAGTGAAGAGGGACAACCCTTCTATGGCTACACCTTC. Its translation: CASSEEGQPFYGYTF. The variable domain in full, completed from reference TRBV2 and TRBJ1-2, reads EPEVTQTPSHQVTQMGQEVILRCVPISNHLYFYWYRQILGQKVEFLVSFYNNEISEKSEIFDDQFSVERPDGSNFTLKIRSTKLEDSAMYFCASSEEGQPFYGYTFGSGTRLTVV.

Only a few counts were recorded for this clone. The chain combines TRBV5-1 with TRBJ1-1, with D possibly being TRBD1 (5 bases). Germline V gene lookup returns CDR1 SGHRS and CDR2 YFSETQ. CDR3 length: 14 amino acids. Trimming cost V 4 bases and J 0 bases, with 10 bases left between them. The CDR3 region has the DNA TGCGCCAGCAGCGTGACAGTGATGAACACTGAAGCTTTCTTT. Protein: CASSVTVMNTEAFF.